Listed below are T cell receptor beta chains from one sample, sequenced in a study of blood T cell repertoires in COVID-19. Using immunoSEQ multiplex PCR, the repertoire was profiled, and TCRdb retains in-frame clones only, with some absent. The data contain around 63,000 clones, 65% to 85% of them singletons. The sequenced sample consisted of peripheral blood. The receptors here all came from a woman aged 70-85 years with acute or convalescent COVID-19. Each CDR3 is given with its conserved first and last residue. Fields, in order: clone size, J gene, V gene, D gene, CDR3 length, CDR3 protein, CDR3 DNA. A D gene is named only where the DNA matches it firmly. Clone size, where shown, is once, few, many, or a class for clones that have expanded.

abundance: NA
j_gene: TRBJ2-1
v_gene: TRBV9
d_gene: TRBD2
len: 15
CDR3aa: CASSATSAFDSEQFF
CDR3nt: TGTGCCAGCAGCGCAACTAGCGCCTTCGATAGTGAGCAGTTCTTC

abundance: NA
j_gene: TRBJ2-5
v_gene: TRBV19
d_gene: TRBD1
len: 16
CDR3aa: CASSIRQGALRETQYF
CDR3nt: TGTGCCAGTAGTATTCGGCAGGGGGCGCTTCGGGAGACCCAGTACTTC

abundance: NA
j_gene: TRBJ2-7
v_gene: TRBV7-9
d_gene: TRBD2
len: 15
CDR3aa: CASSYTSGGSHEQYF
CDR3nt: TGTGCCAGCAGCTATACTAGCGGGGGAAGCCACGAGCAGTACTTC

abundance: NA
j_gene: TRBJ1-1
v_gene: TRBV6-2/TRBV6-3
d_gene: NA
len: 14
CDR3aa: CASSYSMSAHEAFF
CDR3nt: TGTGCCAGCAGTTACTCGATGTCAGCGCATGAAGCTTTCTTT

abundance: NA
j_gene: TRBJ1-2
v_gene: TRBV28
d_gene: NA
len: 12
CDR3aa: CATIDSNYGYTF
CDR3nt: TGTGCCACTATTGACAGCAACTATGGCTACACCTTC

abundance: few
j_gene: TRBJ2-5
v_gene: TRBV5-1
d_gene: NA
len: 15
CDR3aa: CASSSGSSQRETQYF
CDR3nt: TGCGCCAGCAGCTCGGGGTCCTCGCAACGAGAGACCCAGTACTTC

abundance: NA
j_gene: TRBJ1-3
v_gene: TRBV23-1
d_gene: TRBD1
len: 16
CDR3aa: CASSPHRTGAGNTIYF
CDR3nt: TGCGCCAGCAGTCCACACCGAACAGGGGCAGGAAACACCATATATTTT

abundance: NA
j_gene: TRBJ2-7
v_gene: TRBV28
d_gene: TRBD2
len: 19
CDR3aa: CASSGQGMGLASLGVEQYF
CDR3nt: TGTGCCAGCAGCGGACAGGGTATGGGACTAGCGAGCTTGGGCGTCGAGCAGTACTTC

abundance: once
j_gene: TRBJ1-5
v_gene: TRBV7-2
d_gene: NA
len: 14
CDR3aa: CASSLAATPQPQHF
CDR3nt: TGTGCCAGCAGCTTAGCAGCCACCCCCCAGCCCCAGCATTTT

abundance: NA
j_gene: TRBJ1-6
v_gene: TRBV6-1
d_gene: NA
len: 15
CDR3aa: CASSEWAVYNSPLHF
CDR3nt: TGTGCCAGCAGTGAATGGGCCGTCTATAATTCACCCCTCCACTTT

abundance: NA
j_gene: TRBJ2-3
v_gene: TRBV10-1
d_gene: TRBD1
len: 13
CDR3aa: CTNSGQYTDTQYF
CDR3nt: TGCACCAACTCGGGACAGTACACAGATACGCAGTATTTT

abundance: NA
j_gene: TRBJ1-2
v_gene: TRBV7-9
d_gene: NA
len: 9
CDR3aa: CASSNGYTF
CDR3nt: TGTGCCAGCTCAAATGGCTACACCTTC

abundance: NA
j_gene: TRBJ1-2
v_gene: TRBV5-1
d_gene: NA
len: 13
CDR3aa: CASSPDTLYGYTF
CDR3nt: TGCGCCAGCAGCCCGGACACACTCTATGGCTACACCTTC

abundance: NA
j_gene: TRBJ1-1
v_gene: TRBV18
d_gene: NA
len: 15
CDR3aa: CASSPLPQIAPEAFF
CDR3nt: TGTGCCAGCTCACCACTGCCGCAGATCGCCCCTGAAGCTTTCTTT

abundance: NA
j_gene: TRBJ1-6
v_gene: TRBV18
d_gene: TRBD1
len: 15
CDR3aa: CASSPLGQDNSPLHF
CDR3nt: TGTGCCAGCTCACCCTTGGGACAGGATAATTCACCCCTCCACTTT

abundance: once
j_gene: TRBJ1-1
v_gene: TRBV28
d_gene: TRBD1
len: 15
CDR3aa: CASSSRPGGQGEAFF
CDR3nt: TGTGCCAGCAGTTCACGCCCAGGGGGGCAGGGTGAAGCTTTCTTT

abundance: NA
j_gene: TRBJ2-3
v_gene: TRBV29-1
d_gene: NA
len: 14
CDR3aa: CSVGREGGTDTQYF
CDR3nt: TGCAGCGTTGGCAGGGAAGGGGGCACAGATACGCAGTATTTT

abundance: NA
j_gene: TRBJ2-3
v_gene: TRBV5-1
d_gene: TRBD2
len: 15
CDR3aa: CASSRAGGLTDTQYF
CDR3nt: TGCGCCAGCAGCAGAGCGGGGGGCCTCACAGATACGCAGTATTTT

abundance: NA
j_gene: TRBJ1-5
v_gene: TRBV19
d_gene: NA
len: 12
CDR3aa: CASKRGNQPQHF
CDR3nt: TGTGCCAGTAAGAGGGGCAATCAGCCCCAGCATTTT

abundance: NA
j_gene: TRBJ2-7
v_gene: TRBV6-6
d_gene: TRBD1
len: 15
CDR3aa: CASSYSGQASYEQYF
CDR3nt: TGTGCCAGCAGTTACTCGGGACAGGCGTCCTACGAGCAGTACTTC

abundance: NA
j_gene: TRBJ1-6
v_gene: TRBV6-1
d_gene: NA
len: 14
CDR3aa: CASSEVSGNSPLHF
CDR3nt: TGTGCCAGCAGTGAAGTTTCGGGGAATTCACCCCTCCACTTT

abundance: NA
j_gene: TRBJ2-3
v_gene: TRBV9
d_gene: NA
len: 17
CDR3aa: CASSVGISARGADTQYF
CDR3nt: TGTGCCAGCAGCGTCGGAATTAGCGCGAGAGGCGCAGATACGCAGTATTTT

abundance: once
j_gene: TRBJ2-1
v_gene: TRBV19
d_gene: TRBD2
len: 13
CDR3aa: CATERGGHNEQFF
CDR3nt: TGTGCCACCGAGCGGGGGGGCCACAATGAGCAGTTCTTC

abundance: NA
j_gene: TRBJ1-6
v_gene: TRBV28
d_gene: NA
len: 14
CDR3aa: CASSPPGDLSPLHF
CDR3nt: TGTGCCAGCAGCCCCCCAGGGGACCTCTCACCCCTCCACTTT

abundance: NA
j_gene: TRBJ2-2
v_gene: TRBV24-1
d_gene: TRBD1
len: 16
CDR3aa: CATSDPKGAGSGELFF
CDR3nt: TGTGCCACCAGTGACCCGAAGGGGGCAGGGTCCGGGGAGCTGTTTTTT

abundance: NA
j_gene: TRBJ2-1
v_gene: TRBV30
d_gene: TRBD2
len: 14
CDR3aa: CAWITGGALGEQFF
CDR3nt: TGTGCCTGGATAACCGGGGGGGCCCTGGGTGAGCAGTTCTTC

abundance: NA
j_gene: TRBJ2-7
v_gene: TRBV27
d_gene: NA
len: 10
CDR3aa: CAPPGSEQYF
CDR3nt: TGTGCCCCCCCCGGGAGCGAGCAGTACTTC

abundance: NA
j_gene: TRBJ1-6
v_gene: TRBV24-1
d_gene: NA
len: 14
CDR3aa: CATSENGAFSPLHF
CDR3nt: TGTGCCACCAGTGAGAACGGAGCCTTTTCACCCCTCCACTTT

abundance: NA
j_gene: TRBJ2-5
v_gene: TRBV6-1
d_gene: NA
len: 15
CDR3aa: CASSEGAGSQETQYF
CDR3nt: TGTGCCAGCAGTGAAGGGGCCGGAAGTCAAGAGACCCAGTACTTC

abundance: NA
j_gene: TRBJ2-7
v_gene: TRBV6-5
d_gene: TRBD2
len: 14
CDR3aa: CASSRTGGSYEQYF
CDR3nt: TGTGCCAGCAGCCGGACGGGGGGTTCCTACGAGCAGTACTTC

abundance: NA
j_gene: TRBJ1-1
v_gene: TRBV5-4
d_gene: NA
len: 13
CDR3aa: CASSHTGNTEAFF
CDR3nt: TGTGCCAGCAGCCATACAGGAAACACTGAAGCTTTCTTT

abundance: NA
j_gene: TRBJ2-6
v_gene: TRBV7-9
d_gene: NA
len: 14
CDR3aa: CASSSDSGANVLTF
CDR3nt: TGTGCCAGCAGCTCAGACTCTGGGGCCAACGTCCTGACTTTC

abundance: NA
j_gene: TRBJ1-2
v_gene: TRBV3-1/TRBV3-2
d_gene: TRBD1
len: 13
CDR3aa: CASSQARDSGYTF
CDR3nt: TGTGCCAGCAGCCAAGCCCGGGACAGTGGCTACACCTTC

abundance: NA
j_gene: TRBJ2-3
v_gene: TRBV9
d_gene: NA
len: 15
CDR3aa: CASRARGSSTDTQYF
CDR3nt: TGTGCCAGCAGGGCCCGGGGGAGTAGCACAGATACGCAGTATTTT

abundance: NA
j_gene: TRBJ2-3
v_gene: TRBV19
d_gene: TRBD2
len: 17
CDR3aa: CASSARGVAGPLDTQYF
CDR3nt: TGTGCCAGTAGTGCCCGAGGGGTAGCGGGGCCTTTGGATACGCAGTATTTT

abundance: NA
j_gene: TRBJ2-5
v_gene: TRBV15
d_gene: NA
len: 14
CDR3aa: CATSRDRGPETQYF
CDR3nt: TGTGCCACCAGCAGAGACAGGGGTCCAGAGACCCAGTACTTC

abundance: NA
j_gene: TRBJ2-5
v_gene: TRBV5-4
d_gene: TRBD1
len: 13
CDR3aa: CASSFQGAKTQYF
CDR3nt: TGTGCCAGCAGCTTTCAGGGGGCGAAGACCCAGTACTTC

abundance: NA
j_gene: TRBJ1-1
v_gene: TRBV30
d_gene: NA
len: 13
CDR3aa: CAWSVLWYTEAFF
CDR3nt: TGTGCCTGGAGTGTACTTTGGTACACTGAAGCTTTCTTT

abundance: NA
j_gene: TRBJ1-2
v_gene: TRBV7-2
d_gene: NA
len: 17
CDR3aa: CASSPGRLPGVKGGYTF
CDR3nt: TGTGCCAGCAGCCCCGGACGGCTCCCAGGGGTAAAAGGTGGCTACACCTTC

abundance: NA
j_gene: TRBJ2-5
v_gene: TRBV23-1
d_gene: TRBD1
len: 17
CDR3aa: CASSQYYRTGFQETQYF
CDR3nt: TGCGCCAGCAGTCAATATTATAGGACAGGGTTCCAAGAGACCCAGTACTTC

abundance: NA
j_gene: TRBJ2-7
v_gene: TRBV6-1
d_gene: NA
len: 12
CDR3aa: CASSDRVGEQYF
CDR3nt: TGTGCCAGCAGTGACAGGGTAGGCGAGCAGTACTTC

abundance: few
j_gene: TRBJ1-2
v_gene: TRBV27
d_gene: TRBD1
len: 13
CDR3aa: CASRQGGSYGYTF
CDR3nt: TGTGCCAGCAGGCAAGGGGGCAGTTATGGCTACACCTTC

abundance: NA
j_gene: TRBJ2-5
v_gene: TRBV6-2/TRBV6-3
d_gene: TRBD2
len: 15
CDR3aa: CASSYERGVKETQYF
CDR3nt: TGTGCCAGCAGTTACGAGCGGGGGGTAAAAGAGACCCAGTACTTC